What follows describes a single T cell receptor beta chain. Its antigen is unknown. This entry comes from a study of blood T cells in healthy people across ages. Study results and limitations: Comparison with aged donors showed that long-lived donors had more naive CD4+ cells and higher diversity.

Together with a sample-barcoded 5' primer, a J-beta primer mix was included in a second PCR lasting about 7 to 12 cycles. With 12 random nucleotides, a template-switch adaptor tagged each individual cDNA molecule. Via MiXCR, TCRdb re-called the 5' RACE reads, giving one row per CDR3 protein. The data contain roughly 930,000 distinct CDR3 sequences, 45% to 50% of them singletons. The CDR3 runs 14 residues. The material sequenced was blood. The clonotype was recovered from a young man in good health. The chain recombines TRBV21-1 with TRBJ2-3. TRBV21-1 is an annotated pseudogene. The CDR3 DNA is TGTGCCAGCTTCGGATTTCTAGGGACAGATACGCAGTATTTT. It yields the protein CASFGFLGTDTQYF.